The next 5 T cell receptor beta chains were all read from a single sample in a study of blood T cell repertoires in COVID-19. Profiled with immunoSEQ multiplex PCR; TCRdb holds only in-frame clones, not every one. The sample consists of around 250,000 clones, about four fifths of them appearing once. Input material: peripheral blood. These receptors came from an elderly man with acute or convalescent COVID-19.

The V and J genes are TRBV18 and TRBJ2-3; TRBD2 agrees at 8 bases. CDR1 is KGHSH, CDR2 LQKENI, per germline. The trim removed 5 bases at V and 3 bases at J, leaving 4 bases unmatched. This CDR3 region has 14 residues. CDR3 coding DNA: TGTGCCAGCTCAGTCCAGCGGGAGACAGATACGCAGTATTTT. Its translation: CASSVQRETDTQYF. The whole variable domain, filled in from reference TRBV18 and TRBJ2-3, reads NAGVMQNPRHLVRRRGQEARLRCSPMKGHSHVYWYRQLPEEGLKFMVYLQKENIIDESGMPKERFSAEFPKEGPSILRIQQVVRGDSAAYFCASSVQRETDTQYFGPGTRLTVL.

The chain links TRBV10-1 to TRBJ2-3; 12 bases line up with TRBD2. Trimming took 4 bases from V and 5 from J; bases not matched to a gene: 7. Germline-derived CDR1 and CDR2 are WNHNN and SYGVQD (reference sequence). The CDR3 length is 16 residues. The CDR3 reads CASSATSGRSGDTQYF. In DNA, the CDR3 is TGCGCCAGCAGTGCTACTAGCGGGAGGTCTGGAGATACGCAGTATTTT.

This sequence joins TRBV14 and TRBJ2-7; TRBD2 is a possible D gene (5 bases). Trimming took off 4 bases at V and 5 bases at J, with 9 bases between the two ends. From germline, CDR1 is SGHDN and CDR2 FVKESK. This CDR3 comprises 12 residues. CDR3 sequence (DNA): TGTGCCAGCAGCCCTGGACTTAACGAGCAGTACTTC. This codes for CASSPGLNEQYF.

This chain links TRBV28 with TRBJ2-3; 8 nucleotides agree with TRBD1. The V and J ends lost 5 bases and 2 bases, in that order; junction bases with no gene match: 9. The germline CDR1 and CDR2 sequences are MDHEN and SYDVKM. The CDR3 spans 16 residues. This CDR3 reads CASSVWGTGFTDTQYF. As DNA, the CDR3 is TGTGCCAGCAGTGTCTGGGGGACAGGTTTCACAGATACGCAGTATTTT. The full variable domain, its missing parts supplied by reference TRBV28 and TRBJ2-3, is DVKVTQSSRYLVKRTGEKVFLECVQDMDHENMFWYRQDPGLGLRLIYFSYDVKMKEKGDIPEGYSVSREKKERFSLILESASTNQTSMYLCASSVWGTGFTDTQYFGPGTRLTVL.

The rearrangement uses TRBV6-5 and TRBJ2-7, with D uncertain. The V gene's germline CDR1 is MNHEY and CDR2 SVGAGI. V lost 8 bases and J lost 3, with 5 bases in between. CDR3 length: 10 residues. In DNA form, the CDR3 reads TGTGCCAGCCAGAACTACGAGCAGTACTTC. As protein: CASQNYEQYF.